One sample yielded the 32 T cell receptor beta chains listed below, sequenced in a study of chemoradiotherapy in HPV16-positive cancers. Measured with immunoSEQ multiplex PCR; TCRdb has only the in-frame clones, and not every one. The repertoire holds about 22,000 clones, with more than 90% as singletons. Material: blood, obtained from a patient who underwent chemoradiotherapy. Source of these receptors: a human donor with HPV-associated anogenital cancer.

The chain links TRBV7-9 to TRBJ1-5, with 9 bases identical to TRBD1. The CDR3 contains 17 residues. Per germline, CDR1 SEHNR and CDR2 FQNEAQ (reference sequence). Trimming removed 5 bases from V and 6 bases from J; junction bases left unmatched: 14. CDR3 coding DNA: TGTGCCAGCAGCCCCGGGACAGGGTCTTTCGCGGGTCAGCCCCAGCATTTT. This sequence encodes CASSPGTGSFAGQPQHF.

In DNA, the CDR3 is TGTGCCAGCAGCCGATGGGGAGAGGGACAAGAAAAACTGTTTTTT. Translating it yields CASSRWGEGQEKLFF. This chain uses TRBV7-6 with TRBJ1-4, with a possible D match to TRBD1 (6 bases). V dropped 5 bases and J dropped 8 bases, with 18 bases sitting between them. The CDR3 totals 15 residues. CDR1 and CDR2 from the germline V gene are SGHVS and FNYEAQ.

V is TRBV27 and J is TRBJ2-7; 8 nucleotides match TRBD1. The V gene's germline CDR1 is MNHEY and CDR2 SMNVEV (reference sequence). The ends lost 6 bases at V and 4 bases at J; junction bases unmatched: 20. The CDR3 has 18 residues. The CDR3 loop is CASSLISPGQGRGYEQYF. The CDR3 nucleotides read TGTGCCAGCAGCCTTATTAGCCCCGGACAGGGAAGGGGATACGAGCAGTACTTC.

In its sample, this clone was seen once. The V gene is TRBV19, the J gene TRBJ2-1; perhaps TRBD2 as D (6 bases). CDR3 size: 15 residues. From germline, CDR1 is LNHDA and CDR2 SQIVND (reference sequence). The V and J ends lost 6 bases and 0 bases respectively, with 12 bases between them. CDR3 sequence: CASSPAGSSYNEQFF. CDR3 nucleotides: TGTGCCAGTAGCCCTGCGGGGAGCTCCTACAATGAGCAGTTCTTC.

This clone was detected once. The CDR3 bases are TGTGCCAGCAGTCCTCGGACGGCCCGCTACGAGCAGTACTTC. Protein: CASSPRTARYEQYF. The rearrangement uses TRBV28 and TRBJ2-7; D unclear. CDR3 length: 14 residues. Germline V gene data show CDR1 as MDHEN and CDR2 as SYDVKM. Trimming left V 5 bases short and J 3 bases short, with 14 bases between.

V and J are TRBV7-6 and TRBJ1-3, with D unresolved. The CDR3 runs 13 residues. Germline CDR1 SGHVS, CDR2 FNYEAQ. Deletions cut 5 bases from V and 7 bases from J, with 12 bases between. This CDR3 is CASSPSSGNTIYF. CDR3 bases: TGTGCCAGCAGCCCCAGCTCCGGGAACACCATATATTTT. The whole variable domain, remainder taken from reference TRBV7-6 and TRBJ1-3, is GAGVSQSPRYKVTKRGQDVALRCDPISGHVSLYWYRQALGQGPEFLTYFNYEAQQDKSGLPNDRFSAERPEGSISTLTIQRTEQRDSAMYRCASSPSSGNTIYFGEGSWLTVV.

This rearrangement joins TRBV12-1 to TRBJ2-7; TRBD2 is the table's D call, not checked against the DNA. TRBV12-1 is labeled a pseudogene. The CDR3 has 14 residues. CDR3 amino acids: CASSKERGSYEQYF. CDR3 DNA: TGTGCCAGCAGCAAAGAGCGGGGTTCCTACGAGCAGTACTTC.

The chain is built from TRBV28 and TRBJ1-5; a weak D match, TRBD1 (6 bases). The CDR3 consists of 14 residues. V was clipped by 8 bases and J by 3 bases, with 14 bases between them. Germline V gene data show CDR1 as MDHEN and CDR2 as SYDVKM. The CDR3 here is CASVRTGNNQPQHF. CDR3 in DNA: TGTGCCAGCGTTCGAACAGGGAACAATCAGCCCCAGCATTTT.

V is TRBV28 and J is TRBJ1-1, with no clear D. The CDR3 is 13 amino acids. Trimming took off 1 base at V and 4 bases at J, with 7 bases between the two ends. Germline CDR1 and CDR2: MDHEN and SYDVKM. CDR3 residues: CASSLYGFTEAFF. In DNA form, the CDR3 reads TGTGCCAGCAGTTTATATGGGTTCACTGAAGCTTTCTTT.

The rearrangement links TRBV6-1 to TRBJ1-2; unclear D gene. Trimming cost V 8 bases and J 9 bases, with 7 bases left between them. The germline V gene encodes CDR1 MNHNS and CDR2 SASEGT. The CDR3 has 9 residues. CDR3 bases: TGTGCCAGCGAAGACAGCTACACCTTC. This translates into CASEDSYTF.

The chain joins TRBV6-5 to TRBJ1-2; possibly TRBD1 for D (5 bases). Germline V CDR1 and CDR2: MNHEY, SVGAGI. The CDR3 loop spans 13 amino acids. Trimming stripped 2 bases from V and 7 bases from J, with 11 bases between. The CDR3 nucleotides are TGTGCCAGCAGTTACCCGGGGGGGGGTGGCTACACCTTC. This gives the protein CASSYPGGGGYTF.

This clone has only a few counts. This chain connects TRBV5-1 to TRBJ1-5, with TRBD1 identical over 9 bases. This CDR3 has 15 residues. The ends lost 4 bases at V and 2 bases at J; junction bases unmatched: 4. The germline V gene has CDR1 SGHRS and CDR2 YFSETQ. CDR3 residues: CASSTGQGGNQPQHF. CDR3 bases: TGCGCCAGCAGCACGGGACAGGGAGGCAATCAGCCCCAGCATTTT.

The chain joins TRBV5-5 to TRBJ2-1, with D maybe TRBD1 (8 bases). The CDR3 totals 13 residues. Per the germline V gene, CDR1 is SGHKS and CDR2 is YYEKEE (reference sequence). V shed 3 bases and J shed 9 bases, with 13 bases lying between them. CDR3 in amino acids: CASSSTGGGEQFF. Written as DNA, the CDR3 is TGTGCCAGCAGCTCCACAGGGGGGGGTGAGCAGTTCTTC.

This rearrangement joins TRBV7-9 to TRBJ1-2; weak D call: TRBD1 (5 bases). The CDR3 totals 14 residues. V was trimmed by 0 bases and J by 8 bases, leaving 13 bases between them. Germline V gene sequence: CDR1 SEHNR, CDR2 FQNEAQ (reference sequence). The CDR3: CASSLASRVSGYTF. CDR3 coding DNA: TGTGCCAGCAGCTTAGCAAGCAGGGTTAGCGGCTACACCTTC. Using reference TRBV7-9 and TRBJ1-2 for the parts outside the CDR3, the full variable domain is DTGVSQNPRHKITKRGQNVTFRCDPISEHNRLYWYRQTLGQGPEFLTYFQNEAQLEKSRLLSDRFSAERPKGSFSTLEIQRTEQGDSAMYLCASSLASRVSGYTFGSGTRLTVV.

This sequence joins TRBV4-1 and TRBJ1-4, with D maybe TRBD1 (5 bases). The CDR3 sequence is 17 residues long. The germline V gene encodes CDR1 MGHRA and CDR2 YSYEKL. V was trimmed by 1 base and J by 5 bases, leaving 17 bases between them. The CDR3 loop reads CASSQGQTGGGNEKLFF. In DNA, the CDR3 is TGCGCCAGCAGCCAAGGCCAGACGGGGGGGGGAAATGAAAAACTGTTTTTT.

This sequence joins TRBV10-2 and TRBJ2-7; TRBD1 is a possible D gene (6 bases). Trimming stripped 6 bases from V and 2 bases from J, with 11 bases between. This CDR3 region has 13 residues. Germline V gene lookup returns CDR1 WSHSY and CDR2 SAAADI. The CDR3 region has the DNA TGCGCCAGCAGGCAGGGGTCGGCCTACGAGCAGTACTTC. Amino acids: CASRQGSAYEQYF.

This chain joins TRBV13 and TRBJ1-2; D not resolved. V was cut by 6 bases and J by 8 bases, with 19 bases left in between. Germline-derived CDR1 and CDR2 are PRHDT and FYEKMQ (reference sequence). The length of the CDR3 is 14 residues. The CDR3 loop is CASRSFSVLGGYTF. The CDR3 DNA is TGTGCCAGCAGATCGTTCTCGGTATTGGGCGGCTACACCTTC.

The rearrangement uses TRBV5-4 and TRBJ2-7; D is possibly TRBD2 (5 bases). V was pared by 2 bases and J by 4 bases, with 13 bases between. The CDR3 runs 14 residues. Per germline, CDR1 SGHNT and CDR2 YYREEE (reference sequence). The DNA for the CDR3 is TGTGCCAGCAGCTTAGCGGAATCAGTGTACGAGCAGTACTTC. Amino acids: CASSLAESVYEQYF.

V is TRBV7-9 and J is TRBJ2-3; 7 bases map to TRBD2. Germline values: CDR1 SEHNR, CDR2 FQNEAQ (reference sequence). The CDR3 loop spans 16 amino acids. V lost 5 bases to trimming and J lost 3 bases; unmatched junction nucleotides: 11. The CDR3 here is CASSQLRGRGTDTQYF. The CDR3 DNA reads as TGTGCCAGCAGCCAACTGCGGGGGAGAGGGACAGATACGCAGTATTTT. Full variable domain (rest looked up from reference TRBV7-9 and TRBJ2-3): DTGVSQNPRHKITKRGQNVTFRCDPISEHNRLYWYRQTLGQGPEFLTYFQNEAQLEKSRLLSDRFSAERPKGSFSTLEIQRTEQGDSAMYLCASSQLRGRGTDTQYFGPGTRLTVL.

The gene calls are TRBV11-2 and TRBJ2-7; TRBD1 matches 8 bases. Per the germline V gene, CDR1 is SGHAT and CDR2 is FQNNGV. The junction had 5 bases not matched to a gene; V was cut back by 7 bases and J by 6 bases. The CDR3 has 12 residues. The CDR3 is CASKDRAGEQYF. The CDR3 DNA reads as TGTGCCAGCAAGGACAGGGCGGGCGAGCAGTACTTC.

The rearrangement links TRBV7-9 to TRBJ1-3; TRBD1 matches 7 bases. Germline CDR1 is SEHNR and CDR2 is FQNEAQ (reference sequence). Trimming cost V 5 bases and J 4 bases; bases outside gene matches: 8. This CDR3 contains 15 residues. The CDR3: CASSLTGAWGNTIYF. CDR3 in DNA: TGTGCCAGCAGCCTAACAGGGGCATGGGGAAACACCATATATTTT.

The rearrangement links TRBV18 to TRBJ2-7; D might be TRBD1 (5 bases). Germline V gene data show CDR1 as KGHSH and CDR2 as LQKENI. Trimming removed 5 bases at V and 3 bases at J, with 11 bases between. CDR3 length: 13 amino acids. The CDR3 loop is CASSSGQLYEQYF. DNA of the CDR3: TGTGCCAGCTCATCCGGACAACTCTACGAGCAGTACTTC.

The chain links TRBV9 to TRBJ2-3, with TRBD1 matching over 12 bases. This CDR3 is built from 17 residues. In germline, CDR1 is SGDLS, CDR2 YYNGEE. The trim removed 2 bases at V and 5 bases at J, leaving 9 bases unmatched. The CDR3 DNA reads TGTGCCAGCAGCGTCCAAGCCGGGACAGGGGGCAGAGATACGCAGTATTTT. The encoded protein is CASSVQAGTGGRDTQYF.

The DNA of the CDR3 is TGCGCCAGCAGCCATATGATATTGGGTCAGCAAGAGACCCAGTACTTC. Protein product: CASSHMILGQQETQYF. The chain has TRBV4-1 and TRBJ2-5; D unresolved. The CDR3 consists of 16 residues. V was shortened by 3 bases and J by 2 bases, with 16 bases between the two germline ends. Per the germline V gene, CDR1 is MGHRA and CDR2 is YSYEKL.

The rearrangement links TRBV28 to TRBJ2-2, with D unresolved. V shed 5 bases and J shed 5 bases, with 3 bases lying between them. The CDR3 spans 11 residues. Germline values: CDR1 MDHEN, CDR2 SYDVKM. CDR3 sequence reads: CASSKTGELFF. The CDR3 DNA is TGTGCCAGCAGTAAAACCGGGGAGCTGTTTTTT.

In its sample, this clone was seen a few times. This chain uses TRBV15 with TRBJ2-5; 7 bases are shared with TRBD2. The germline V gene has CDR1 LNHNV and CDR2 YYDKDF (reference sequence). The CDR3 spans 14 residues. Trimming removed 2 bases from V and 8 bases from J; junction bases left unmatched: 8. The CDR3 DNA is TGTGCCACCAGCAGAAGCTCTAGCGGTCCAACCCAGTACTTC. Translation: CATSRSSSGPTQYF.

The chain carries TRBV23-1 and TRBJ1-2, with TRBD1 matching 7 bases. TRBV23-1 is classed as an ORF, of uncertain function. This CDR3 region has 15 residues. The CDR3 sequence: CPGGGGGFENYGYTF. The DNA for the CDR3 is TGCCCTGGTGGAGGGGGCGGCTTCGAAAACTATGGCTACACCTTC.

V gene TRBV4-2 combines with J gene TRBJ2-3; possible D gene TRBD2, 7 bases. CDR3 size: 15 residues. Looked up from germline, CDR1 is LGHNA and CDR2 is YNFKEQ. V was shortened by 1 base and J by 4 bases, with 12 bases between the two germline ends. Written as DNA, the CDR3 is TGTGCCAGCAGCCAAGCGTGGGGGGGCCCAGATACGCAGTATTTT. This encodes CASSQAWGGPDTQYF.

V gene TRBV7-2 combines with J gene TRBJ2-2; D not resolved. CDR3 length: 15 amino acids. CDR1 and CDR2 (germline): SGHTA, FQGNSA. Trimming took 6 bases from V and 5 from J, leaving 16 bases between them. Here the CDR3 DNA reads TGTGCCAGCAGGGACCGACGAGGACGTACCGGGGAGCTGTTTTTT. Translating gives CASRDRRGRTGELFF.

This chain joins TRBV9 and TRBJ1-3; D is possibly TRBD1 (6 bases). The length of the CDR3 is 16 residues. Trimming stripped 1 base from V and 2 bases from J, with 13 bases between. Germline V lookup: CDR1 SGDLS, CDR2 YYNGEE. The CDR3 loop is CASSVTGLDAGNTIYF. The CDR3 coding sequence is TGTGCCAGCAGCGTAACAGGGCTCGACGCTGGAAACACCATATATTTT. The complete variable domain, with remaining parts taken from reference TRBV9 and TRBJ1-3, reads DSGVTQTPKHLITATGQRVTLRCSPRSGDLSVYWYQQSLDQGLQFLIQYYNGEERAKGNILERFSAQQFPDLHSELNLSSLELGDSALYFCASSVTGLDAGNTIYFGEGSWLTVV.

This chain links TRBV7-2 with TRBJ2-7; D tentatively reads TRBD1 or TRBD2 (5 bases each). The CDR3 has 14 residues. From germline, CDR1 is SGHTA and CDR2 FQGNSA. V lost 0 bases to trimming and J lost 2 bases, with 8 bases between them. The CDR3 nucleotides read TGTGCCAGCAGCTTAGCGAGGGGAACCTACGAGCAGTACTTC. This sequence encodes CASSLARGTYEQYF.

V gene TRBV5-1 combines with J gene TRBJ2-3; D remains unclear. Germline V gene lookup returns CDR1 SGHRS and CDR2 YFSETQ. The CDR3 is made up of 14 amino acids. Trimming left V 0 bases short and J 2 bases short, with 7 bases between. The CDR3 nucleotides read TGCGCCAGCAGCTTGGAAGGGTTCACAGATACGCAGTATTTT. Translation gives CASSLEGFTDTQYF.